This T cell receptor beta chain was identified during a study of CXCR3-negative and CXCR3-positive naive CD8 T cells. Findings and caveats of the study: Naive cells that were CXCR3-positive had more hydrophobic TRB CDR3s (compared with CXCR3-negative naive cells). Relative to memory CD8+ cells, whose diversity was much lower, both naive subsets had comparably high diversity.

Carrying UMI labels, the TRB cDNA libraries were prepared through 5' RACE. TCRdb reanalyzed the 5' RACE reads and collapses them to one entry per CDR3 protein, without DNA. The table lists over 55,000 distinct CDR3 sequences. Every subset of CD8+ T cells was sorted in triplicate at hundreds of thousands of cells each. There are 15 residues in the CDR3. CDR1 MNHEY and CDR2 SVGAGI come from the germline V gene. Concerning this clonotype: Its antigen is unknown.

The origin of this receptor is a human donor in good health. Some clones in this sample may be carry-over from other donors' samples. The chain recombines TRBV6-5 with TRBJ2-5; lacking DNA, the TRBD1 call made by TCRdb goes unchecked. The specimen was naive CXCR3+ CD8+ T cells from blood. Subset: CD45RO-CCR7+CD27+CD95- naive CD8+ T cells expressing CXCR3 (TNR3+). CDR3 sequence reads: CASSYPRGPQETQYF.